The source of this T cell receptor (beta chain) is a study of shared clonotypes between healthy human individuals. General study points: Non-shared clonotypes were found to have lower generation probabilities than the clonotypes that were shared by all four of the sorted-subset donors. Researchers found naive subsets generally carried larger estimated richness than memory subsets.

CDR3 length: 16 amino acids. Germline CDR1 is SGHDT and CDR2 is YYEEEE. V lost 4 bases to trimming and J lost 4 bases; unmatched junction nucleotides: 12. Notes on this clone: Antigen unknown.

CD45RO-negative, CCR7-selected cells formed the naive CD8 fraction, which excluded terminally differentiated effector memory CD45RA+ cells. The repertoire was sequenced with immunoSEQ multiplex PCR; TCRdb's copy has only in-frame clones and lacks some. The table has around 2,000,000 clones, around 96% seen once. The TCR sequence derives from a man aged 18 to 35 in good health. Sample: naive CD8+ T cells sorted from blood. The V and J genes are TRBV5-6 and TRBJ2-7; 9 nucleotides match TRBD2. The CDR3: CASSPWSSGSGYEQYF. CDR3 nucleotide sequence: TGTGCCAGCAGCCCCTGGAGTAGCGGGAGTGGATACGAGCAGTACTTC.